Sequencing of this TCR beta chain was carried out in a study of blood T cell repertoires in COVID-19. Across the whole study: Samples came from the United States, Italy and Spain, spanning acute and convalescent COVID-19. T cells, B-cell-depleted T cells, or PBMCs provided the cDNA or gDNA that served as material.

V was pared by 5 bases and J by 4 bases, with 15 bases between. The germline V gene has CDR1 MNHEY and CDR2 SVGAGI. The CDR3 extends over 15 amino acids. Original processing notes: Estimates of nucleated cell counts were drawn from the amplification of reference gene primers. Clones were sequenced by immunoSEQ multiplex PCR, and TCRdb holds only the in-frame ones, with some missing. V and J calls and clone size are as listed in that table; D and trimming were resolved from the DNA. The sample holds some 120,000 clones, over 75% seen once. The rearrangement joins TRBV6-5 to TRBJ2-1, with a tentative D call TRBD2 (5 bases). The TCR sequence derives from a woman aged 55-69 years with acute or convalescent COVID-19. Input material: peripheral blood. The CDR3 protein is CASSPKRSGYNEQFF. DNA for the CDR3: TGTGCCAGCAGTCCAAAACGTTCGGGGTACAATGAGCAGTTCTTC.